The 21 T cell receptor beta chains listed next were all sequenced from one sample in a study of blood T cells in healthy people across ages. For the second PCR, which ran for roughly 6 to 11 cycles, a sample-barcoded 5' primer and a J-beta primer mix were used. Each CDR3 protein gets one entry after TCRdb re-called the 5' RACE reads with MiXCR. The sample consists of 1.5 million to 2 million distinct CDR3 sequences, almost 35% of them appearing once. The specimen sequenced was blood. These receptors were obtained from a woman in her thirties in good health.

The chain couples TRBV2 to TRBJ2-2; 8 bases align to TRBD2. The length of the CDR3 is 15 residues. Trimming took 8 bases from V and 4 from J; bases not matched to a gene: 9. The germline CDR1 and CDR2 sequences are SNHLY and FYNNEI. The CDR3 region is CASQGRGAGTGELFF. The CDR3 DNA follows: TGTGCCAGCCAGGGGCGGGGGGCAGGCACCGGGGAGCTGTTTTTT.

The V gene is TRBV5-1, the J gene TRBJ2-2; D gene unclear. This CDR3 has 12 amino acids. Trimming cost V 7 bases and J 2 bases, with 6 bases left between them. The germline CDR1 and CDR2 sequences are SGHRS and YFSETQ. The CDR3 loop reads CASAINTGELFF. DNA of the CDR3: TGCGCCAGCGCGATAAACACCGGGGAGCTGTTTTTT.

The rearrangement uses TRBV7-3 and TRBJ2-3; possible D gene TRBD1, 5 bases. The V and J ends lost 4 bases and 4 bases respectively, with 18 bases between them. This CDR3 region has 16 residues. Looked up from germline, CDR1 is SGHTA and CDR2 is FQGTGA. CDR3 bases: TGTGCCAGCAGCTCCCGAACAGGCGAGTATCCAGATACGCAGTATTTT. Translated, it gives CASSSRTGEYPDTQYF.

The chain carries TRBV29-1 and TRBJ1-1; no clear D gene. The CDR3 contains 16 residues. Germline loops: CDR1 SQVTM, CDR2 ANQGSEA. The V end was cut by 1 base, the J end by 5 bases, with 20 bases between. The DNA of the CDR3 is TGCAGCGTTGAAGGGAGGAGAGGAGCCACCGGAACTGAAGCTTTCTTT. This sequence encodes CSVEGRRGATGTEAFF.

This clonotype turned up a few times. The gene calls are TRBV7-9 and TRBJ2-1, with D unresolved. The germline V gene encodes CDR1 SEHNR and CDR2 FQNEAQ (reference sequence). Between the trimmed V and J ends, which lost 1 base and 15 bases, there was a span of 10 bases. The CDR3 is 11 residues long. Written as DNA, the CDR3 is TGTGCCAGCAGCTTAGGGACCCAGACGTTCTTC. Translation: CASSLGTQTFF.

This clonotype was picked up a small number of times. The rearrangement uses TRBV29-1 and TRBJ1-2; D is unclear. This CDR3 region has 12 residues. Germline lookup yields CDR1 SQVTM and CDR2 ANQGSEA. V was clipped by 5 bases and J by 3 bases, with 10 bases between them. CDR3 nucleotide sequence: TGCAGCGTTAAGGGTCCCGACTATGGCTACACCTTC. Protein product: CSVKGPDYGYTF. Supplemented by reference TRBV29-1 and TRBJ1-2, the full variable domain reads SAVISQKPSRDICQRGTSLTIQCQVDSQVTMMFWYRQQPGQSLTLIATANQGSEATYESGFVIDKFPISRPNLTFSTLTVSNMSPEDSSIYLCSVKGPDYGYTFGSGTRLTVV.

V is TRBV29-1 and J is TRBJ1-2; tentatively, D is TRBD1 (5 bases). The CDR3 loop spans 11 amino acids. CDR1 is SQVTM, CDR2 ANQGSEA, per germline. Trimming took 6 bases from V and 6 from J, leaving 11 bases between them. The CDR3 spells CSVPGRDGYTF. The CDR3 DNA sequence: TGCAGCGTCCCCGGCAGGGATGGCTACACCTTC. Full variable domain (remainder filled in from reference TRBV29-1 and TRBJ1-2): SAVISQKPSRDICQRGTSLTIQCQVDSQVTMMFWYRQQPGQSLTLIATANQGSEATYESGFVIDKFPISRPNLTFSTLTVSNMSPEDSSIYLCSVPGRDGYTFGSGTRLTVV.

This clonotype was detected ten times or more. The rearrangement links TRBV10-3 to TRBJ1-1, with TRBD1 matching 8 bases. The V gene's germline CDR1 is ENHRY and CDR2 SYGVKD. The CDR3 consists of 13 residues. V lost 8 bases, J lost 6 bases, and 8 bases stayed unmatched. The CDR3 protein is CAILRQGASEAFF. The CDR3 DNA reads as TGTGCCATCTTGCGGCAGGGGGCCTCTGAAGCTTTCTTT.

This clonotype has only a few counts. The CDR3 DNA follows: TGTGCCAGCCGGACGGCCCGGGGGGCTGAAAAACTGTTTTTT. This codes for CASRTARGAEKLFF. The chain combines TRBV27 with TRBJ1-4, with D possibly TRBD1 on 6 matching bases. The CDR3 spans 14 residues. V lost 8 bases and J 7 bases, leaving 17 bases between the germline ends. Germline V gives CDR1 MNHEY, CDR2 SMNVEV (reference sequence).

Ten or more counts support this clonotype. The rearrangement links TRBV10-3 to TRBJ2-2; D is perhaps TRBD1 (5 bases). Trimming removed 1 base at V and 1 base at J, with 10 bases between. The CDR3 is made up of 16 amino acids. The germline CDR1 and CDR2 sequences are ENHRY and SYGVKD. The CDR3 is CAISELETGNTGELFF. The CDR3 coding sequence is TGTGCCATCAGTGAGTTAGAAACAGGGAACACCGGGGAGCTGTTTTTT.

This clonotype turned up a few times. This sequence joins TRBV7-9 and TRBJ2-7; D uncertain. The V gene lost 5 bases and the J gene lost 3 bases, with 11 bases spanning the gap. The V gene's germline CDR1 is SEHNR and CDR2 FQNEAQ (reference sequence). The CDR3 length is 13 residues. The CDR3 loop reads CASSPGSNYEQYF. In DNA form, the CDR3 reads TGTGCCAGCAGCCCCGGGTCTAACTACGAGCAGTACTTC.

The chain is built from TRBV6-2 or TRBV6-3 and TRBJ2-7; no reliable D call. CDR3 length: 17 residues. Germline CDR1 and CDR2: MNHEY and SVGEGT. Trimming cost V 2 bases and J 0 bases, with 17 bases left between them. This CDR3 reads CASSYEISRPSSYEQYF. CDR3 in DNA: TGTGCCAGCAGTTACGAGATTAGTCGACCCAGCTCCTACGAGCAGTACTTC.

CDR3 DNA: TGCAGTGCTTCGGGACAAACGAACACTGAAGCTTTCTTT. It is translated as CSASGQTNTEAFF. The genes are TRBV20-1 and TRBJ1-1; D is possibly TRBD1 (6 bases). Deletions cut 5 bases from V and 1 base from J, with 11 bases between. The CDR3 has 13 residues. The germline V gene encodes CDR1 DFQATT and CDR2 SNEGSKA (reference sequence).

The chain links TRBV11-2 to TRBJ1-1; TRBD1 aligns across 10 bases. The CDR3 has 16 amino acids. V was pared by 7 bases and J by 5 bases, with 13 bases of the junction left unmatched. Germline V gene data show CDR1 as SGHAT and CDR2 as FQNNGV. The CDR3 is CASTEPGQGKNTEAFF. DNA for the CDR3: TGTGCCAGCACCGAACCGGGACAGGGGAAAAATACTGAAGCTTTCTTT.

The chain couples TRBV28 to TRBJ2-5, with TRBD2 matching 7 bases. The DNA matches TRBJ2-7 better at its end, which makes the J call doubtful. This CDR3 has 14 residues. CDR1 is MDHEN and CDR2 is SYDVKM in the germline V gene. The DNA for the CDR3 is TGTGCCAGCAGTCTAAGCGGGATAAGACGCGAGCAGTACTTC. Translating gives CASSLSGIRREQYF.

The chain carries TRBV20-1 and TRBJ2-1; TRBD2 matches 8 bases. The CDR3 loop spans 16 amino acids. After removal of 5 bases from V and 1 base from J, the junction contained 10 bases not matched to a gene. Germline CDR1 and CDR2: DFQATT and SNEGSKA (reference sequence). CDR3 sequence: CSARQPLAASYNEQFF. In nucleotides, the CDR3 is TGCAGTGCTCGACAGCCACTAGCGGCTTCCTACAATGAGCAGTTCTTC.

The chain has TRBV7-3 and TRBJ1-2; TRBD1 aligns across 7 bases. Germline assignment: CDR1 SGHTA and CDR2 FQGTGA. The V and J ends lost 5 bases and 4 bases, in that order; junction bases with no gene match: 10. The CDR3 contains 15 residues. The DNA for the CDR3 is TGTGCCAGCAGCGACCGACAGGGAAGGTTCTATGGCTACACCTTC. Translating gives CASSDRQGRFYGYTF.

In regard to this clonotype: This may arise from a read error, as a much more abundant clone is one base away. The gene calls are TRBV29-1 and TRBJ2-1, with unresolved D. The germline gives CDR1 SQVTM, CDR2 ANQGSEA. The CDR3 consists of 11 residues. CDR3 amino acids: CSAVFYNGQFF. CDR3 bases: TGCAGCGCCGTATTCTACAATGGGCAGTTCTTC.

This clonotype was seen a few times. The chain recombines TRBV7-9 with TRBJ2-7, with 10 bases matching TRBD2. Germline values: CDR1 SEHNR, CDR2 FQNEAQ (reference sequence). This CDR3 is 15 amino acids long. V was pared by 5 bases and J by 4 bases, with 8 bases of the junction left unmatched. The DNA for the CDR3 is TGTGCCAGCAGCCTTACCCTTAGCGGGAGGTACGAGCAGTACTTC. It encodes CASSLTLSGRYEQYF.

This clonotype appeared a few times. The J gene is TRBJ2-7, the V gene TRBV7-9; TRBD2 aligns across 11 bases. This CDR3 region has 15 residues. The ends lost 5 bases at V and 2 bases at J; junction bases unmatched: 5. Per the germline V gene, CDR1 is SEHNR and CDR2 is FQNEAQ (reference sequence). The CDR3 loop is CASSETSGAPYEQYF. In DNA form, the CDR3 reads TGTGCCAGCAGCGAGACTAGCGGGGCTCCCTACGAGCAGTACTTC. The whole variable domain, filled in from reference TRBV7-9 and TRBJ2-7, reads DTGVSQNPRHKITKRGQNVTFRCDPISEHNRLYWYRQTLGQGPEFLTYFQNEAQLEKSRLLSDRFSAERPKGSFSTLEIQRTEQGDSAMYLCASSETSGAPYEQYFGPGTRLTVT.

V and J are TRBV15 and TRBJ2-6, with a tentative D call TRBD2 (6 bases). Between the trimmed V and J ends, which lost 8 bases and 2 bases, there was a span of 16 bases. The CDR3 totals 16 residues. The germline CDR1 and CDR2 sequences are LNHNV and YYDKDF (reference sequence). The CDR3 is CATDPGLHTGANVLTF. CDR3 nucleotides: TGTGCCACCGACCCGGGACTTCACACTGGGGCCAACGTCCTGACTTTC.